Shown below are 2 T cell receptor beta chains from a single sample sequenced in a study of T cells in Graves' hyperthyroidism and ophthalmopathy. Amplification of TCR beta CDR3 regions used RNA as the template. Carried out on the TCR CDR3, a first-round RT-PCR used the HTBI primer set. MiXCR was run by TCRdb on the multiplex PCR reads, yielding one entry per CDR3 protein. Of roughly 200,000 distinct CDR3 sequences listed, about a sixth are singletons. Input material: blood. These receptors were obtained from a woman aged 50 to 65 with Graves' hyperthyroidism.

This clonotype was seen a few times. CDR3 DNA sequence: TGTGCCAGCAGTTTTTCGGGGTGGGGAGTGCGGAACACTGAAGCTTTCTTT. Translation: CASSFSGWGVRNTEAFF. The chain employs TRBV12-3 or TRBV12-4 and TRBJ1-1; unclear D gene. The CDR3 length is 17 residues. The germline V and J ends were trimmed by 3 bases and 1 base, with 18 bases remaining between them.

The genes are TRBV9 and TRBJ2-3; the match to TRBD2 covers 9 bases. Germline V gene lookup returns CDR1 SGDLS and CDR2 YYNGEE. Unmatched junction bases numbered 5, after V lost 0 bases and J lost 3 bases. This CDR3 has 16 residues. This chain's CDR3 is CASSVGIAGDTDTQYF. The CDR3 DNA reads TGTGCCAGCAGCGTAGGGATAGCGGGAGATACAGATACGCAGTATTTT.